These 26 T cell receptor beta chains share one sample of origin, sequenced in a study of shared clonotypes between healthy human individuals. Naive CD8 cells, CD45RO-negative and positively selected for CCR7, excluded terminally differentiated effector memory CD45RA+ cells. Profiled with immunoSEQ multiplex PCR; TCRdb holds only in-frame clones, not every one. The repertoire holds about 2,200,000 clones, with 85% to 95% as singletons. The sequenced material came from naive CD8+ T cells from PBMCs. These receptor sequences come from a man between 18 and 29 years old in good health. Some clones in this sample may be carry-over from other donors' samples.

This clone has only a few counts. This chain joins TRBV5-1 and TRBJ1-1, with 8 bases aligning to TRBD1. The length of the CDR3 is 14 residues. Unmatched junction bases numbered 3, after V lost 4 bases and J lost 1 base. The V gene's germline CDR1 is SGHRS and CDR2 YFSETQ. For the CDR3, the DNA is TGCGCCAGCAGCCACGACAGGGGGAACACTGAAGCTTTCTTT. Protein: CASSHDRGNTEAFF.

This clone was counted once. The genes are TRBV20-1 and TRBJ1-2; no reliable D call. The CDR3 extends over 11 amino acids. The V gene lost 4 bases and the J gene lost 6 bases, with 9 bases spanning the gap. Germline CDR1 is DFQATT and CDR2 is SNEGSKA (reference sequence). CDR3 loop: CSAKMYDGYTF. The DNA of the CDR3 is TGCAGTGCTAAAATGTATGATGGCTACACCTTC.

The chain combines TRBV9 with TRBJ2-7; TRBD2 matches 10 bases. CDR3 length: 16 residues. V gave up 3 bases and J gave up 2 bases; unmatched junction bases: 8. Germline lookup yields CDR1 SGDLS and CDR2 YYNGEE. CDR3 nucleotide sequence: TGTGCCAGCAGCGCCTCCGGGACTAGCGAGACCTACGAGCAGTACTTC. It encodes CASSASGTSETYEQYF. The complete variable domain, with remaining parts taken from reference TRBV9 and TRBJ2-7, reads DSGVTQTPKHLITATGQRVTLRCSPRSGDLSVYWYQQSLDQGLQFLIQYYNGEERAKGNILERFSAQQFPDLHSELNLSSLELGDSALYFCASSASGTSETYEQYFGPGTRLTVT.

The V and J genes are TRBV28 and TRBJ2-7; D may be TRBD1 or TRBD2 (5 bases each). Germline V gives CDR1 MDHEN, CDR2 SYDVKM. The CDR3 is 15 residues long. V was cut by 7 bases and J by 3 bases, with 19 bases left in between. The DNA of the CDR3 is TGTGCCAGCACCTCATGGGACGAGATGCACTACGAGCAGTACTTC. Translated: CASTSWDEMHYEQYF.

This clone has a handful of counts. The chain recombines TRBV7-2 with TRBJ1-3; perhaps TRBD1 as D (5 bases). The CDR3 sequence is 13 residues long. V dropped 7 bases and J dropped 0 bases, with 7 bases sitting between them. From germline, CDR1 is SGHTA and CDR2 FQGNSA. The chain's CDR3 is CASMGDSGNTIYF. As DNA, the CDR3 is TGTGCCAGCATGGGGGACTCTGGAAACACCATATATTTT.

V and J are TRBV10-3 and TRBJ2-1; no reliable D call. This CDR3 is 17 amino acids long. The ends were cut back, 2 bases at V and 1 base at J, with 15 bases in the middle. Germline V gene data show CDR1 as ENHRY and CDR2 as SYGVKD. The CDR3 spells CAISEGIPYSSYNEQFF. In DNA form, the CDR3 reads TGTGCCATCAGTGAGGGGATCCCATACTCGTCCTACAATGAGCAGTTCTTC.

The chain couples TRBV27 to TRBJ2-7; no firm D call. In germline, CDR1 is MNHEY, CDR2 SMNVEV (reference sequence). The CDR3 contains 14 residues. Trimming removed 3 bases from V and 3 bases from J, with 12 bases in between. This CDR3 is CASSFSAFGYEQYF. Written as DNA, the CDR3 is TGTGCCAGCAGTTTCTCAGCATTTGGCTACGAGCAGTACTTC.

The chain combines TRBV4-2 with TRBJ2-3; either TRBD1 or TRBD2 may supply D (5 bases each). The V gene's germline CDR1 is LGHNA and CDR2 YNFKEQ. V shed 0 bases and J shed 2 bases, with 12 bases lying between them. The CDR3 spans 16 residues. The CDR3 DNA reads as TGTGCCAGCAGCCAAGATGGTGAGGGGAACACAGATACGCAGTATTTT. This encodes CASSQDGEGNTDTQYF.

To note about this clone: Different DNA sequences within this sample yield the same CDR3. The chain's CDR3 is CASSLGQGAYNEQFF. The CDR3 coding sequence is TGTGCCAGCAGCTTAGGTCAGGGGGCCTACAATGAGCAGTTCTTC. V and J are TRBV7-6 and TRBJ2-1; 7 bases map to TRBD1. CDR1 and CDR2 (germline): SGHVS, FNYEAQ. The CDR3 contains 15 residues. V trimming: 1 base; J trimming: 2 bases; junction bases outside the gene matches: 2.

This clone has just one count. The gene calls are TRBV9 and TRBJ2-3; no clear D gene. The germline V gene encodes CDR1 SGDLS and CDR2 YYNGEE. V shed 0 bases and J shed 2 bases, with 10 bases lying between them. This CDR3 comprises 15 residues. Written as DNA, the CDR3 is TGTGCCAGCAGCGTAGTGTCTTCAAACACAGATACGCAGTATTTT. Amino acids: CASSVVSSNTDTQYF.

The chain is built from TRBV4-2 and TRBJ2-1; perhaps TRBD2 as D (6 bases). CDR1 LGHNA and CDR2 YNFKEQ come from the germline V gene. The CDR3 is 14 residues long. Between the trimmed V and J ends, which lost 4 bases and 9 bases, there was a span of 16 bases. The CDR3 protein is CASSPGLSTGEQFF. The CDR3, as DNA: TGTGCCAGCAGCCCGGGACTCTCTACGGGTGAGCAGTTCTTC.

The chain employs TRBV15 and TRBJ2-2; D perhaps matches TRBD2 (6 bases). In germline, CDR1 is LNHNV, CDR2 YYDKDF (reference sequence). Trimming took off 1 base at V and 4 bases at J, with 13 bases between the two ends. There are 16 residues in the CDR3. The DNA of the CDR3 is TGTGCCACCAGCAGAGGGTGGGACTCTCTCACCGGGGAGCTGTTTTTT. It specifies CATSRGWDSLTGELFF.

The chain recombines TRBV7-9 with TRBJ2-3; TRBD1 matches 7 bases. There are 13 residues in the CDR3. The V segment lost 6 bases and the J segment 4 bases; nucleotides outside the gene matches: 4. Per the germline V gene, CDR1 is SEHNR and CDR2 is FQNEAQ (reference sequence). CDR3 in amino acids: CASRTGTADTQYF. The DNA for the CDR3 is TGTGCCAGCAGGACCGGGACAGCAGATACGCAGTATTTT.

V and J are TRBV20-1 and TRBJ2-1; D is perhaps TRBD2 (5 bases). The CDR3 totals 11 residues. CDR1 and CDR2 from the germline V gene are DFQATT and SNEGSKA (reference sequence). Trimming took off 5 bases at V and 13 bases at J, with 15 bases between the two ends. The CDR3 bases are TGCAGTGCTGGGAGAGGGCCTCTACAGTTCTTC. It codes for CSAGRGPLQFF.

The V and J genes are TRBV28 and TRBJ2-7; 9 bases are a match to TRBD2. This CDR3 comprises 15 residues. Trimming took 3 bases from V and 0 from J; bases not matched to a gene: 3. Germline loops: CDR1 MDHEN, CDR2 SYDVKM. This CDR3 reads CASSFAGGPSYEQYF. Here the CDR3 DNA reads TGTGCCAGCAGTTTCGCGGGAGGGCCCTCCTACGAGCAGTACTTC.

The CDR3 region is CASRPVGGFAEAFF. The CDR3 DNA sequence: TGTGCCAGCAGGCCGGTTGGAGGGTTCGCTGAAGCTTTCTTT. The rearrangement uses TRBV27 and TRBJ1-1; no reliable D call. The V gene lost 6 bases and the J gene lost 6 bases, with 17 bases spanning the gap. The CDR3 length is 14 residues. Germline CDR1 MNHEY, CDR2 SMNVEV (reference sequence).

The chain carries TRBV28 and TRBJ2-2; D may be TRBD1 or TRBD2 (5 bases each). The CDR3 sequence is 15 residues long. Looked up from germline, CDR1 is MDHEN and CDR2 is SYDVKM. The ends were cut back, 5 bases at V and 8 bases at J, with 18 bases in the middle. The DNA for the CDR3 is TGTGCCAGCAGTACCTCGGGGCCCAAAGGTGGGGAGCTGTTTTTT. It codes for CASSTSGPKGGELFF.

The chain joins TRBV4-1 to TRBJ2-7; 7 bases fit TRBD2. Per the germline V gene, CDR1 is MGHRA and CDR2 is YSYEKL. Trimming at V came to 4 bases and at J to 3 bases, leaving 9 bases not matched to a gene. The CDR3 runs to 15 residues. CDR3 coding DNA: TGCGCCAGCAGCCGGGGCCGGGAGGACGGCTACGAGCAGTACTTC. It specifies CASSRGREDGYEQYF.

J is TRBJ1-2 and V is TRBV11-2; possible D gene TRBD1, 6 bases. The CDR3 has 14 amino acids. CDR1 is SGHAT, CDR2 FQNNGV, per germline. V dropped 1 base and J dropped 2 bases, with 8 bases sitting between them. CDR3 sequence: CASSLGGGNYGYTF. CDR3 sequence (DNA): TGTGCCAGCAGCTTAGGAGGGGGAAACTATGGCTACACCTTC.

J is TRBJ1-1 and V is TRBV5-6, with D hard to call. Germline V gives CDR1 SGHDT, CDR2 YYEEEE. The CDR3 extends over 14 amino acids. The V end was cut by 6 bases, the J end by 4 bases, with 16 bases between. The CDR3 region is CASTSWVSRTEAFF. The CDR3 coding sequence is TGTGCCAGCACCTCCTGGGTTAGTCGCACTGAAGCTTTCTTT.

Comment on this clone: The sample contains more than one DNA sequence encoding this CDR3. As DNA, the CDR3 is TGTGCCAGCAGTTTACAGGGGGCGAACACTGAAGCTTTCTTT. Encoded protein: CASSLQGANTEAFF. The chain employs TRBV28 and TRBJ1-1, with 8 bases matching TRBD1. The CDR3 consists of 14 residues. From germline, CDR1 is MDHEN and CDR2 SYDVKM. The junction had 0 bases not matched to a gene; V was cut back by 2 bases and J by 1 base.

For this clone: Different DNA sequences within this sample yield the same CDR3. This CDR3 is CASSPYTDTQYF. The CDR3 bases are TGTGCCAGCAGCCCATACACAGATACGCAGTATTTT. The genes are TRBV9 and TRBJ2-3, with D unresolved. Per the germline V gene, CDR1 is SGDLS and CDR2 is YYNGEE. This CDR3 is built from 12 residues. The V and J ends lost 4 bases and 2 bases respectively, with 5 bases between them.

This clone occurred once. V usage is TRBV27 and J usage is TRBJ2-5; 7 bases are a match to TRBD1. This CDR3 has 14 residues. Germline CDR1 reads MNHEY; CDR2 reads SMNVEV (reference sequence). With V trimmed by 5 bases and J by 1 base, 4 bases remained unmatched. The DNA of the CDR3 is TGTGCCAGCAGTCGTCGGGACAGCCAAGAGACCCAGTACTTC. Amino acid sequence: CASSRRDSQETQYF.

This clone turned up a few times. The V call is TRBV19, the J call TRBJ1-4; D unresolved. The CDR3 length is 12 residues. The ends were cut back, 7 bases at V and 8 bases at J, with 11 bases in the middle. Germline assignment: CDR1 LNHDA and CDR2 SQIVND (reference sequence). CDR3 region: CASKEGREKLFF. CDR3 DNA sequence: TGTGCCAGTAAGGAGGGCCGAGAAAAACTGTTTTTT.

The chain is built from TRBV4-2 and TRBJ2-3; TRBD2 matches 8 bases. The CDR3 extends over 17 amino acids. V was clipped by 0 bases and J by 2 bases; unmatched bases: 7. Germline CDR1 LGHNA, CDR2 YNFKEQ. The CDR3 region is CASSQDGREEDTDTQYF. In nucleotides, the CDR3 is TGTGCCAGCAGCCAAGATGGGCGGGAGGAGGACACAGATACGCAGTATTTT.

This chain uses TRBV6-6 with TRBJ2-5; weak D call: TRBD1 (5 bases). CDR1 is MNHNY and CDR2 is SVGAGI in the germline V gene (reference sequence). The CDR3 has 12 amino acids. Between the trimmed V and J ends, which lost 8 bases and 2 bases, there was a span of 9 bases. CDR3 nucleotides: TGTGCCAGCGCCCAGGGTCAAGAGACCCAGTACTTC. As protein: CASAQGQETQYF.